Following are 8 T cell receptor beta chains from one sample sequenced in a study of blood T cell dynamics during melanoma immunotherapy. Some clones are missing from TCRdb's copy, which holds only in-frame ones; the method was immunoSEQ multiplex PCR. The sample includes some 1,300 clones, roughly 70% of them seen just once. As to time point: pre-treatment baseline. Memory T cells counted as immune-effector cells when CD3+ CD4- CD8+ CD45RA- CD45RO-high CD27- CCR7-. Whole-study results and caveats: Immune-effector CD8+ cells best matched cell-free DNA CDR3 sequences and were most clonal.

Their cognate antigens are unknown. Specimen: CD8+ T cells from blood, collected from a patient treated with checkpoint blockade. The receptors were gathered from a human donor with melanoma.

The rearrangement links TRBV9 to TRBJ2-3; 7 bases are shared with TRBD1. V gave up 2 bases and J gave up 1 base; unmatched junction bases: 1. There are 14 residues in the CDR3. CDR1 is SGDLS, CDR2 YYNGEE, per germline. CDR3 sequence: CASSVGQGTDTQYF. The CDR3 coding sequence is TGTGCCAGCAGCGTTGGACAGGGCACAGATACGCAGTATTTT.

J is TRBJ1-6 and V is TRBV28, with D maybe TRBD1 (5 bases). The V end lost 5 bases, the J end lost 4 bases, and 9 bases lay between the germline ends. The CDR3 loop spans 14 amino acids. Germline CDR1 reads MDHEN; CDR2 reads SYDVKM. The CDR3 loop reads CASSIRAYNSPLHF. CDR3 bases: TGTGCCAGCAGTATCAGGGCTTATAATTCACCCCTCCACTTT.

The J gene is TRBJ2-7, the V gene TRBV28, with unresolved D. V lost 2 bases and J 3 bases, leaving 20 bases between the germline ends. The CDR3 extends over 17 amino acids. Per the germline V gene, CDR1 is MDHEN and CDR2 is SYDVKM. The CDR3 nucleotides read TGTGCCAGCAGTTTAGTTAGCCGCGTAGGGCCAGGCTACGAGCAGTACTTC. This gives the protein CASSLVSRVGPGYEQYF.

This clone was seen just once. The rearrangement joins TRBV19 to TRBJ1-1; 7 bases map to TRBD1. The germline gives CDR1 LNHDA, CDR2 SQIVND (reference sequence). V was pared by 5 bases and J by 0 bases, with 6 bases of the junction left unmatched. The CDR3 is made up of 15 amino acids. CDR3 DNA sequence: TGTGCCAGTAGTCGGAACAGGGGTGTGAACACTGAAGCTTTCTTT. Amino acid sequence: CASSRNRGVNTEAFF.

The V and J genes are TRBV13 and TRBJ2-3, with TRBD2 matching over 12 bases. The CDR3 covers 16 residues. With V trimmed by 5 bases and J by 7 bases, 10 bases remained unmatched. From germline, CDR1 is PRHDT and CDR2 FYEKMQ (reference sequence). This CDR3 is CASSPPSGRASNTQYF. CDR3 DNA: TGTGCCAGCAGCCCCCCTAGCGGGAGGGCCTCAAATACGCAGTATTTT.

The gene calls are TRBV10-1 and TRBJ1-3, with D maybe TRBD1 (6 bases). Trimming left V 0 bases short and J 0 bases short, with 9 bases between. In germline, CDR1 is WNHNN, CDR2 SYGVQD (reference sequence). This CDR3 contains 16 residues. CDR3 sequence: CASSESSGASGNTIYF. The CDR3 DNA sequence: TGCGCCAGCAGTGAGTCGTCAGGGGCCTCTGGAAACACCATATATTTT.

V usage is TRBV9 and J usage is TRBJ2-7; maybe TRBD1 (6 bases). Trimming removed 3 bases at V and 1 base at J, with 17 bases between. The V gene's germline CDR1 is SGDLS and CDR2 YYNGEE. The length of the CDR3 is 16 residues. DNA for the CDR3: TGTGCCAGCAGCGCAAACCCAGACAGGCCTTCCTACGAGCAGTACTTC. Its protein is CASSANPDRPSYEQYF.

The rearrangement joins TRBV18 to TRBJ1-5; 10 nucleotides match TRBD1. Trimming at V came to 4 bases and at J to 4 bases, leaving 7 bases not matched to a gene. The CDR3 runs to 16 residues. Germline V gene data show CDR1 as KGHSH and CDR2 as LQKENI. The DNA of the CDR3 is TGTGCCAGCTCACAACGGGACAGGGGTGGAAATCAGCCCCAGCATTTT. It encodes CASSQRDRGGNQPQHF. Full variable domain (rest looked up from reference TRBV18 and TRBJ1-5): NAGVMQNPRHLVRRRGQEARLRCSPMKGHSHVYWYRQLPEEGLKFMVYLQKENIIDESGMPKERFSAEFPKEGPSILRIQQVVRGDSAAYFCASSQRDRGGNQPQHFGDGTRLSIL.